The 9 T cell receptor beta chains below were found in one sample sequenced in a study of T cell clonality in common variable immunodeficiency. TCRdb keeps only in-frame clones here, not all; method: immunoSEQ multiplex PCR. This sample includes 40,000 to 65,000 clones with no singletons; its ten biggest clones take up roughly 3.4%. Sample: peripheral blood mononuclear cells. These receptors were taken from a person between 18 and 75 years old in good health.

This clone was observed many times. The read terminates 3 residues ahead of where the CDR3 ends, so the germline J gene completes it. The J gene is TRBJ1-6, the V gene TRBV30, with 7 nucleotides matching TRBD1. V was clipped by 2 bases and J by 9 bases; unmatched bases: 10. The CDR3 is 15 residues long. Per the germline V gene, CDR1 is GTSNPN and CDR2 is SVGIG (reference sequence). The covered CDR3 bases are TGTGCCTGGAGTCTAGGCGGGACAGCCACTTCACCC. Amino acids: CAWSLGGTATSP. In full, the CDR3 reads CAWSLGGTATSPLHF.

This clone showed up many times. The read terminates 3 residues before the CDR3 end, so the remaining end is supplied by the germline J gene. The V and J genes are TRBV7-2 and TRBJ2-7, with a tentative D call TRBD1 (5 bases). The CDR3 spans 15 residues. Germline-derived CDR1 and CDR2 are SGHTA and FQGNSA. Trimming removed 2 bases at V and 0 bases at J, with 11 bases between. The covered CDR3 bases are TGTGCCAGCAGCTTATCGACAGCTTCCTCCTACGAG. This gives the protein CASSLSTASSYE. The whole CDR3 sequence is CASSLSTASSYEQYF.

This clone was detected a few times. The read falls 3 residues short of the CDR3 end, and the missing part is taken from the germline J gene. This chain connects TRBV11-3 to TRBJ2-7, with TRBD1 identical over 9 bases. The V gene's germline CDR1 is SGHNT and CDR2 YENEEA. This CDR3 has 15 residues. The junction had 8 bases not matched to a gene; V was cut back by 6 bases and J by 2 bases. The CDR3 is CASSPGTGRAYEQYF. The sequenced CDR3 bases are TGTGCCAGCAGTCCCGGGACAGGGCGGGCCTACGAG.

In the case of this clone: The read finishes 3 residues shy of the CDR3 end, and the germline J gene is used to complete it. V and J are TRBV19 and TRBJ1-2; D uncertain. Germline CDR1 reads LNHDA; CDR2 reads SQIVND (reference sequence). This CDR3 is built from 16 residues. The CDR3 region is CASSRIAGVQHNDYTF. The DNA read from the CDR3 is TGTGCCAGTAGCCGCATAGCGGGAGTCCAACACAATGAC.

Ten or more counts support this clone. The CDR3 is cut off 3 residues early in the read; its end comes from the germline J gene. The chain has TRBV7-8 and TRBJ2-2, with a weak D call TRBD2 (5 bases). The CDR3 length is 15 residues. Germline CDR1 reads SGHVS; CDR2 reads FQNEAQ. V lost 1 base and J 7 bases, leaving 13 bases between the germline ends. CDR3 bases read: TGTGCCAGCAGCTTAGAAGGAGCGGCTGGCGGGGAG. Its translation: CASSLEGAAGGE. From start to end, the CDR3 is CASSLEGAAGGELFF.

This clone was seen repeatedly, ten times or more. The read comes to an end 3 residues before the CDR3 does, leaving the germline J gene to fill in the end. The V gene is TRBV20-1, the J gene TRBJ1-6; unclear D gene. Trimming removed 3 bases from V and 0 bases from J, with 18 bases in between. Germline loops: CDR1 DFQATT, CDR2 SNEGSKA (reference sequence). The CDR3 has 18 amino acids. The CDR3 DNA, read in part, is TGCAGTGCTAGCCGCGTAGGGTTCCCAAGCTCCTATAATTCACCC. It codes for CSASRVGFPSSYNSP. The whole CDR3 reads CSASRVGFPSSYNSPLHF.

The sample holds many counts of this clone. The read gets to within 3 residues of the CDR3 end, and the germline J gene fills in the rest. The chain couples TRBV12-3 or TRBV12-4 to TRBJ2-1; D is possibly TRBD1 (7 bases). V was clipped by 6 bases and J by 3 bases, with 15 bases between them. There are 15 residues in the CDR3. The DNA read from the CDR3 is TGTGCCAGCAGGCGGGGAACAGGGGTCTACAATGAG. Amino acids: CASRRGTGVYNE. The complete CDR3 reads CASRRGTGVYNEQFF.

Comment on this clone: The read terminates 3 residues before the CDR3 end, so the remaining end is supplied by the germline J gene. The gene calls are TRBV7-9 and TRBJ2-5, with a tentative D call TRBD1 (5 bases). CDR1 SEHNR and CDR2 FQNEAQ come from the germline V gene (reference sequence). Trimming removed 4 bases at V and 6 bases at J, with 12 bases between. The CDR3 contains 13 residues. The CDR3 DNA, read in part, is TGTGCCAGCAGCTCTAAGGGGCACCAGACC. Residues: CASSSKGHQT. The entire CDR3 protein is CASSSKGHQTQYF.

Concerning this clone itself: The sequence runs out 3 residues before the end of the CDR3; the remainder is reconstructed from the germline J gene. The rearrangement links TRBV20-1 to TRBJ1-6; TRBD1 aligns across 8 bases. Germline CDR1 reads DFQATT; CDR2 reads SNEGSKA (reference sequence). CDR3 size: 14 residues. V shed 4 bases and J 2 bases; nucleotides not matched to a gene: 1. The CDR3 DNA, read in part, is TGCAGTGCTATGGGACAGGCCTATAATTCACCC. Residues: CSAMGQAYNSP. The complete CDR3 sequence is CSAMGQAYNSPLHF.